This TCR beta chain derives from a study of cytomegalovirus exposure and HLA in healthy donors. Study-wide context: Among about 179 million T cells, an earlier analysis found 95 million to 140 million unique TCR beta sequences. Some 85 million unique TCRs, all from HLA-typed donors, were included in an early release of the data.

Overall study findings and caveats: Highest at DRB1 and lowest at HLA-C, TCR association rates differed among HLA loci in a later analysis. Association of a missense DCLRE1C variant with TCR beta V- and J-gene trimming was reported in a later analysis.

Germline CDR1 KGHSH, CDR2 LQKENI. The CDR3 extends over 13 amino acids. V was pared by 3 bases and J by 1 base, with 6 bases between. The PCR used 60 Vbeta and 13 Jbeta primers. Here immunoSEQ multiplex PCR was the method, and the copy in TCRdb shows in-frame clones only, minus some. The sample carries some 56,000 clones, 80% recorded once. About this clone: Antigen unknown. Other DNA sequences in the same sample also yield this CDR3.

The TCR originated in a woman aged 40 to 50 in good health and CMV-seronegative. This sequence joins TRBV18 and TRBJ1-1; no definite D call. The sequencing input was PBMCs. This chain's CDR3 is CASSPTGNTEAFF. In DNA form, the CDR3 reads TGTGCCAGCTCACCGACGGGGAACACTGAAGCTTTCTTT.